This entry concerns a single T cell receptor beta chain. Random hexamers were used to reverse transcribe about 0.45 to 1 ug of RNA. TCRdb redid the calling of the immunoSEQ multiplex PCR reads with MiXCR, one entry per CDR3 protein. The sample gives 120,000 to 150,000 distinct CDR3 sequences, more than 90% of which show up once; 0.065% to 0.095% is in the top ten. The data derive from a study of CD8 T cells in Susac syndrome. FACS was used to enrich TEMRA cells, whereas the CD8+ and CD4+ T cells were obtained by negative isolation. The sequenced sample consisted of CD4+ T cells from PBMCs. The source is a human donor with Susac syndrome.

The CDR3 reads CASSSGHTYEQYF. The CDR3 DNA is TGTGCCAGCAGTTCGGGCCATACTTACGAGCAGTACTTC. The rearrangement links TRBV28 to TRBJ2-7, with D uncertain. CDR1 and CDR2 from the germline V gene are MDHEN and SYDVKM. Trimming took 4 bases from V and 4 from J, leaving 11 bases between them. The CDR3 runs 13 residues.